A selection of T cell receptor beta chains follows, all from one sample in a study of Ad26.COV2.S vaccination and SARS-CoV-2 variants. Repertoires were generated with immunoSEQ multiplex PCR, while TCRdb's copy carries only in-frame clones and drops some. The data contain 300,000 to 400,000 clones, more than 75% of them singletons. This specimen consisted of peripheral blood, obtained in a trial of Ad26.COV2.S vaccine versus placebo. The receptors come from a person aged 18 to 65 who received the Ad26.COV2.S COVID-19 vaccine or a placebo. Each CDR3 is given with its conserved first and last residue. D genes are given only for firm matches. The size of a clone is reported for some rows only, either as once, few or many, or as a class for expanded clones.

>TRBV19|TRBD2|TRBJ2-5|.
TGTGCCAGTAGTATTTTTGCGGGGGGTCAAGAGACCCAGTACTTC
CASSIFAGGQETQYF
>TRBV30|TRBD2|TRBJ2-1|once
TGTGCCTGGAATAGCGGGGTCGCACCGTTCTTC
CAWNSGVAPFF
>TRBV6-5|TRBD1|TRBJ2-7|.
TGTGCCAGCAAACAGGGGACGGAGCAGTACTTC
CASKQGTEQYF
>TRBV6-2/TRBV6-3|.|TRBJ1-5|.
TGTGCCAGCAGCGAGGGATGGGGACAGCCCCAGCATTTT
CASSEGWGQPQHF
>TRBV6-5|.|TRBJ2-7|.
TGTGCCAGCAGTTACCTGGGGGCCTACGAGCAGTACTTC
CASSYLGAYEQYF
>TRBV3-1/TRBV3-2|.|TRBJ2-1|.
TGTGCCAGCAGCCAACTGGCCAGTGGCAATGAGCAGTTCTTC
CASSQLASGNEQFF
>TRBV4-1|.|TRBJ2-1|.
TGCGCCAGCAGCCAATACAGTGGTGGGTCCTACAATGAGCAGTTCTTC
CASSQYSGGSYNEQFF
>TRBV3-1/TRBV3-2|.|TRBJ1-4|.
TGTGCCAGCAGGGGAAGTGGGGGGGTAGCCGAAAAACTGTTTTTT
CASRGSGGVAEKLFF
>TRBV2|TRBD1|TRBJ1-6|.
TGTGCCAGCAGTGAAGCCGGGGACAGCTTACTCCACTTT
CASSEAGDSLLHF
>TRBV7-2|.|TRBJ1-6|.
TGTGCCAGCAGCTTAGGGCAGTTTAATTCACCCCTCCACTTT
CASSLGQFNSPLHF
>TRBV4-2|.|TRBJ1-2|once
TGTGCCAGCAGCCATCACGGGCCCGGCTACACCTTC
CASSHHGPGYTF
>TRBV30|.|TRBJ1-2|.
TGTGCCTGGACAGACCCCACAGGGATAACGGGCAACGGAGACCTCTATGGCTACACCTTC
CAWTDPTGITGNGDLYGYTF
>TRBV9|.|TRBJ2-5|.
TGTGCCAGCAGCGTAGAGGAGCCCTTAGGTGGGACCCAGTACTTC
CASSVEEPLGGTQYF
>TRBV6-2/TRBV6-3|.|TRBJ1-5|.
TGTGCCAGCAGTTTCCGGGGGCCGTATCAGCCCCAGCATTTT
CASSFRGPYQPQHF
>TRBV11-1|.|TRBJ2-2|.
TGTGCCAGCAGCTTAGCCCTCAACACCGGGGAGCTGTTTTTT
CASSLALNTGELFF
>TRBV3-1/TRBV3-2|.|TRBJ2-2|.
TGTGCCAGCAGCCAAGGTGGGAACAGGGAGCTGTTTTTT
CASSQGGNRELFF
>TRBV7-2|.|TRBJ1-6|.
TGTGCCAGCAACCGACCCGAGGGGAATTCACCCCTCCACTTT
CASNRPEGNSPLHF
>TRBV30|.|TRBJ1-5|.
TGTGCCTGGAGTAAGTTAAGGGGGGACAGCAATCAGCCCCAGCATTTT
CAWSKLRGDSNQPQHF
>TRBV10-3|.|TRBJ1-1|.
TGTGCCATCAGTGAGGGCCGGGAGGCCGGAGCTTTCTTT
CAISEGREAGAFF
>TRBV5-4|TRBD1|TRBJ2-7|few
TGTGCCAGCAGCAAACCCGGGACAGGGGGCAACGAGCAGTACTTC
CASSKPGTGGNEQYF
>TRBV19|.|TRBJ1-5|few
TGTGCCAGTAGTATCTCTTCCAATAGCAATCAGCCCCAGCATTTT
CASSISSNSNQPQHF